Shown below are 13 T cell receptor beta chains from a single sample sequenced in a study of blood T cells in healthy people across ages. With a J-beta primer mix and a sample-barcoded 5' primer, a second PCR ran 7 to 11 cycles. TCRdb reprocessed the 5' RACE reads via MiXCR and lists one record per CDR3 protein. The table shows 1.5 million to 2 million distinct CDR3 sequences, with 49% occurring only once. Source material: blood. The origin of the receptors is a woman in her thirties or forties in good health.

This clonotype appeared a few times. The rearrangement uses TRBV20-1 and TRBJ2-1, with 9 bases aligning to TRBD2. Germline V CDR1 and CDR2: DFQATT, SNEGSKA (reference sequence). V was clipped by 6 bases and J by 7 bases; unmatched bases: 10. The length of the CDR3 is 14 residues. Here the CDR3 DNA reads TGCAGTGCCAGACGCGGGGGGGCACTAAATGAGCAGTTCTTC. Residues: CSARRGGALNEQFF.

V usage is TRBV4-1 and J usage is TRBJ1-4, with a weak D call TRBD1 (5 bases). Trimming took off 2 bases at V and 5 bases at J, with 15 bases between the two ends. The CDR3 length is 16 residues. From germline, CDR1 is MGHRA and CDR2 YSYEKL. The CDR3 nucleotides read TGCGCCAGCAGCCAACCTACCGGGACTCCGAATGAAAAACTGTTTTTT. This gives the protein CASSQPTGTPNEKLFF.

The chain recombines TRBV29-1 with TRBJ2-4, with TRBD1 matching over 8 bases. The J call may be incorrect, as the DNA end agrees better with TRBJ2-7. The CDR3 has 13 amino acids. Germline CDR1 is SQVTM and CDR2 is ANQGSEA. CDR3 protein: CSGVDRETYEQYF. Written as DNA, the CDR3 is TGCAGCGGCGTGGACAGGGAAACCTACGAGCAGTACTTC.

This clonotype was observed a few times. V is TRBV4-1 and J is TRBJ2-1; either TRBD1 or TRBD2 may fit D (5 bases each). CDR3 length equals 15 residues. Trimming left V 1 base short and J 1 base short, with 8 bases between. In germline, CDR1 is MGHRA, CDR2 YSYEKL. CDR3 DNA: TGCGCCAGCAGCCAAGTGGGGGTGTCCTACAATGAGCAGTTCTTC. This translates into CASSQVGVSYNEQFF.

This clonotype came up a few times. The chain couples TRBV7-9 to TRBJ2-6; 8 nucleotides align to TRBD1. Unmatched junction bases numbered 6, after V lost 5 bases and J lost 0 bases. The germline V gene encodes CDR1 SEHNR and CDR2 FQNEAQ (reference sequence). CDR3 length equals 17 residues. The CDR3 nucleotides read TGTGCCAGCAGCGCCCGGACAGGGAGCTCTGGGGCCAACGTCCTGACTTTC. It codes for CASSARTGSSGANVLTF.

This clonotype turned up a few times. The chain couples TRBV4-2 to TRBJ2-3, with D perhaps TRBD1 (6 bases). The V gene lost 0 bases and the J gene lost 6 bases, with 7 bases spanning the gap. The CDR3 covers 13 residues. Germline values: CDR1 LGHNA, CDR2 YNFKEQ. CDR3 residues: CASSQDGQDTQYF. The CDR3 region has the DNA TGTGCCAGCAGCCAAGACGGACAGGATACGCAGTATTTT.

The table lists this clonotype with a count of one. J is TRBJ2-5 and V is TRBV4-3, with a weak D call TRBD2 (6 bases). The J call is in doubt because the DNA end fits TRBJ2-7 better. CDR1 and CDR2 from the germline V gene are LGHNA and YSLEER. The CDR3 covers 14 residues. DNA for the CDR3: TGCGCCAGCCTAATCCGGTCGGGGGACTACGAGCAGTACTTC. This sequence encodes CASLIRSGDYEQYF.

The chain links TRBV7-4 to TRBJ2-7; TRBD1 matches 7 bases. The CDR3 covers 17 residues. CDR1 is SGHVT and CDR2 is SQSDAQ in the germline V gene. J lost 2 bases, V lost 5 bases, and 15 bases had no gene match. For the CDR3, the DNA is TGTGCCAGCAGCGGTCGCCTTTCGGGACAGCGACCCTACGAGCAGTACTTC. Protein product: CASSGRLSGQRPYEQYF.

In this sample, this clonotype turned up once. This chain uses TRBV7-6 with TRBJ1-1; 7 nucleotides agree with TRBD1. This CDR3 contains 16 residues. The V and J ends lost 5 bases and 4 bases, in that order; junction bases with no gene match: 13. The germline gives CDR1 SGHVS, CDR2 FNYEAQ. The CDR3 loop is CASSPRAGGISTEAFF. CDR3 bases: TGTGCCAGCAGCCCCCGGGCAGGGGGTATTAGCACTGAAGCTTTCTTT.

This clonotype came up a few times. The J gene is TRBJ2-7, the V gene TRBV10-3, with a tentative D call TRBD1 (5 bases). Trimming left V 10 bases short and J 0 bases short, with 7 bases between. The CDR3 has 11 residues. Germline CDR1 and CDR2: ENHRY and SYGVKD. The CDR3 loop reads CATQGSYEQYF. The CDR3 DNA sequence: TGTGCCACCCAGGGCTCCTACGAGCAGTACTTC.

This clonotype turned up a few times. The chain joins TRBV28 to TRBJ2-7; 9 bases match TRBD1. With 8 bases clipped from V and 5 bases from J, the junction kept 16 bases outside the gene matches. Germline V gives CDR1 MDHEN, CDR2 SYDVKM. CDR3 size: 16 residues. Here the CDR3 DNA reads TGTGCCAGCGGGGAGCCTACAGGGGGCGGGTTCAACGAGCAGTACTTC. This encodes CASGEPTGGGFNEQYF.

V and J are TRBV12-3 or TRBV12-4 and TRBJ1-2, with a weak D call TRBD1 (6 bases). The CDR3 length is 13 residues. Trimming removed 6 bases at V and 10 bases at J, with 18 bases between. The CDR3 region has the DNA TGTGCCAGCAGCCTACAGGGAACTATGGTCTACACCTTC. This translates into CASSLQGTMVYTF.

This sequence joins TRBV6-1 and TRBJ2-1, with a possible D match to TRBD1 (5 bases). CDR1 and CDR2 from the germline V gene are MNHNS and SASEGT. The CDR3 runs to 15 residues. Trimming removed 10 bases from V and 3 bases from J, with 19 bases in between. The CDR3 bases are TGTGCCACGAGTGTAGCAGGGATTTTCTACAATGAGCAGTTCTTC. This codes for CATSVAGIFYNEQFF.